This TCR beta chain was found in a study of Graves' ophthalmopathy and Graves' hyperthyroidism. Study results and limitations: The blood repertoire also included most expanded thyroid clonotypes above 0.001 frequency.

This clonotype was observed at least ten times. Its antigen is unidentified. This CDR3 region has 13 residues. Trimming pared 0 bases from V and 3 bases from J, leaving 6 bases between. CDR1 is ENHRY, CDR2 SYGVKD, per germline. CDR3 regions of TCR beta were amplified from RNA transcripts. The first-round RT-PCR employed HTBI primers together with the Qiagen OneStep RT-PCR kit. A multiplex PCR was then performed as the second round. TCRdb reanalysed the multiplex PCR reads using MiXCR and keeps one entry per CDR3 protein. The repertoire consists of about 1.1 million distinct CDR3 sequences, with roughly two fifths occurring once and the leading ten covering around 10%.

This chain joins TRBV10-3 and TRBJ2-7; no definite D call. Sequencing used peripheral blood or thyroid tissue (not recorded which). This TCR was sampled from an adult man with Graves' hyperthyroidism. The CDR3 DNA is TGTGCCATCAGTGAGTCTCCGCTCTACGAGCAGTACTTC. This translates into CAISESPLYEQYF.